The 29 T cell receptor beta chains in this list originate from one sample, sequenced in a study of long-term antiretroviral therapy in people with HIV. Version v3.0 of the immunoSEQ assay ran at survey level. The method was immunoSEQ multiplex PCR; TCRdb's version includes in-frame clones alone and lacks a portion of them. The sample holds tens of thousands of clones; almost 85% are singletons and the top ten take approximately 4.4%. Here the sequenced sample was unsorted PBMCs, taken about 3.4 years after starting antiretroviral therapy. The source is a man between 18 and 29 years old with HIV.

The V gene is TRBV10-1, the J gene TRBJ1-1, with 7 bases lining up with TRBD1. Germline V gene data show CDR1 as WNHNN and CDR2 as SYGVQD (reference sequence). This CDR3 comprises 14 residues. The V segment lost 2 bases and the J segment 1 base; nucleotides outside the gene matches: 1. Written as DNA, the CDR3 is TGCGCCAGCAGTGAGAGGGGGCCGAACACTGAAGCTTTCTTT. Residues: CASSERGPNTEAFF.

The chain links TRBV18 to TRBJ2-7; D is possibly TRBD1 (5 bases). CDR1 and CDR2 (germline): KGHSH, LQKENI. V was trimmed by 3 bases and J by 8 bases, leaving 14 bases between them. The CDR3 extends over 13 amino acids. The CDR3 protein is CASSPPGRVQQYF. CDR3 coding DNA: TGTGCCAGCTCACCCCCGGGCAGGGTACAGCAGTACTTC.

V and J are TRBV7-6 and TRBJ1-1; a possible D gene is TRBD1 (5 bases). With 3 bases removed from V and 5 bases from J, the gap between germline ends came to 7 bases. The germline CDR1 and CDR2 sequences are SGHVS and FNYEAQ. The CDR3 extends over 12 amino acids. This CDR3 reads CASSFPGTEAFF. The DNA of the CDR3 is TGTGCCAGCAGCTTTCCAGGGACTGAAGCTTTCTTT.

The CDR3 DNA reads as TGTGCCAGCAGCTTACATACAGGGATGGAGACCCAGTACTTC. Protein: CASSLHTGMETQYF. The chain employs TRBV7-7 and TRBJ2-5; the D gene is possibly TRBD1 (6 bases). CDR3 length: 14 residues. The V and J ends lost 2 bases and 5 bases respectively, with 12 bases between them. Germline V CDR1 and CDR2: SSHAT, FNYEAQ (reference sequence).

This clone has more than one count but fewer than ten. CDR3 amino acids: CASSPHLYMGRWRWQYF. CDR3 bases: TGTGCCAGCAGCCCTCACCTTTATATGGGACGTTGGAGGTGGCAGTACTTC. The chain uses TRBV7-3 and TRBJ2-4; tentatively, D is TRBD1 or TRBD2 (5 bases each). CDR3 length: 17 residues. Trimming took off 5 bases at V and 13 bases at J, with 30 bases between the two ends. Germline V gene data show CDR1 as SGHTA and CDR2 as FQGTGA.

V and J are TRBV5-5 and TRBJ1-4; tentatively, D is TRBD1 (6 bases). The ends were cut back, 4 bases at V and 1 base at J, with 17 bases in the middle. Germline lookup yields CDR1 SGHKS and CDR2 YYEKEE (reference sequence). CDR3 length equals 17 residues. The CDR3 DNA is TGTGCCAGCAGCCCCCTGGGGGGGGCTGTAACTAATGAAAAACTGTTTTTT. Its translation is CASSPLGGAVTNEKLFF.

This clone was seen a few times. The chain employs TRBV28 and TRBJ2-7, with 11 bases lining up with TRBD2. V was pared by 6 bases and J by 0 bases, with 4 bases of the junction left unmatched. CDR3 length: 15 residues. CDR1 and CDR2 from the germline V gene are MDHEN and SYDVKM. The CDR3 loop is CASSITSGSSYEQYF. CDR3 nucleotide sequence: TGTGCCAGCAGCATCACTAGCGGGAGCTCCTACGAGCAGTACTTC.

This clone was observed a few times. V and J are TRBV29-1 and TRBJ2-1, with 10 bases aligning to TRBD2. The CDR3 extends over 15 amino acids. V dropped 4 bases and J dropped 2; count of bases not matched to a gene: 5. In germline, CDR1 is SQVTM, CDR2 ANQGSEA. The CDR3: CSVGGSGRAYNEQFF. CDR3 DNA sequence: TGCAGCGTTGGTGGGAGCGGGAGGGCCTACAATGAGCAGTTCTTC.

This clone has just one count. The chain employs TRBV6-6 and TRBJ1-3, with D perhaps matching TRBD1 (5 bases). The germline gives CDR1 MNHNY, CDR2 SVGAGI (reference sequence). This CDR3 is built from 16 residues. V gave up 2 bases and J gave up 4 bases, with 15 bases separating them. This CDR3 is CASSYPTGTRGNTIYF. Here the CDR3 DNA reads TGTGCCAGCAGTTACCCTACCGGGACGAGGGGAAACACCATATATTTT.

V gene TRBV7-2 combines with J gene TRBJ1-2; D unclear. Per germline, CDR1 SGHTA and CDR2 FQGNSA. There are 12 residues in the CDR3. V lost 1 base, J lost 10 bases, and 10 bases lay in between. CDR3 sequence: CASSLGDPYYTF. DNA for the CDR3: TGTGCCAGCAGCTTAGGTGACCCTTACTACACCTTC.

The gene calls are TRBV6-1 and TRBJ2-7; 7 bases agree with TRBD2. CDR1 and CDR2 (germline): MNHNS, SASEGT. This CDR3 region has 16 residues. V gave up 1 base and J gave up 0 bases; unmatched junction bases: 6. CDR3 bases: TGTGCCAGCAGTGAAGATGGAGCGGGGTACTCCTACGAGCAGTACTTC. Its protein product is CASSEDGAGYSYEQYF.

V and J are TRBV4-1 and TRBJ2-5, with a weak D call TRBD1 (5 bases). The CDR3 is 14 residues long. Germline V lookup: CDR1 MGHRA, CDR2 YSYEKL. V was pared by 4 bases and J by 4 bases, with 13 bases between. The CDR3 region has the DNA TGCGCCAGCAGCCCCGTAGGGGATTCAGAGACCCAGTACTTC. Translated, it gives CASSPVGDSETQYF.

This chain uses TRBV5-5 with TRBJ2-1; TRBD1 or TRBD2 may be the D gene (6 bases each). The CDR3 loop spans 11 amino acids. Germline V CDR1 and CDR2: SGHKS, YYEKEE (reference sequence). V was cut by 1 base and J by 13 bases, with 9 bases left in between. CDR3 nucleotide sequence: TGTGCCAGCAGCTTGAGGGGGGAACAGTTCTTC. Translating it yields CASSLRGEQFF.

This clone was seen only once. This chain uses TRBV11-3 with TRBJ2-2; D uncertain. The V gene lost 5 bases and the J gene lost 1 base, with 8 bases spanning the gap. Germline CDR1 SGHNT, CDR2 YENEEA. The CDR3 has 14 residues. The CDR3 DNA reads TGTGCCAGCAGCCCCCGACAGAACACCGGGGAGCTGTTTTTT. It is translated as CASSPRQNTGELFF.

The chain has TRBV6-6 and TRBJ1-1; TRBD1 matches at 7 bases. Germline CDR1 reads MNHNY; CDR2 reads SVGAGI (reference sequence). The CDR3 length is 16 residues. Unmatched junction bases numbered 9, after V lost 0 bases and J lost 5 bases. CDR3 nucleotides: TGTGCCAGCAGTTACTCGAGCTCAGGGGGGCAGACTGAAGCTTTCTTT. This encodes CASSYSSSGGQTEAFF.

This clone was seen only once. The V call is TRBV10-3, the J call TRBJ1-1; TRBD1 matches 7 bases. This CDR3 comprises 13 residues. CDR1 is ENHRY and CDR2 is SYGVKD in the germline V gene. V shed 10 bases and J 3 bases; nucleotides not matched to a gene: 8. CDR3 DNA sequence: TGTGCCACAAGGACAGGTCAGGACACTGAAGCTTTCTTT. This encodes CATRTGQDTEAFF.

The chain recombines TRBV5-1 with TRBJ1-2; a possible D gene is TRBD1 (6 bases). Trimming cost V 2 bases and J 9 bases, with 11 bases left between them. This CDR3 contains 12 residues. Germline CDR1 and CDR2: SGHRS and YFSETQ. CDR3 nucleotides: TGCGCCAGCAGCTTACACGGGGACAGCTACACCTTC. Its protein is CASSLHGDSYTF.

This CDR3 reads CASSTGGVTPSSYEQYF. CDR3 DNA: TGTGCCAGCAGCACAGGGGGGGTCACCCCGAGCTCCTACGAGCAGTACTTC. This chain uses TRBV11-2 with TRBJ2-7, with D perhaps TRBD1 (8 bases). Trimming took off 5 bases at V and 0 bases at J, with 20 bases between the two ends. Germline lookup yields CDR1 SGHAT and CDR2 FQNNGV. This CDR3 has 17 amino acids. The full variable domain, completed using reference TRBV11-2 and TRBJ2-7, is EAGVAQSPRYKIIEKRQSVAFWCNPISGHATLYWYQQILGQGPKLLIQFQNNGVVDDSQLPKDRFSAERLKGVDSTLKIQPAKLEDSAVYLCASSTGGVTPSSYEQYFGPGTRLTVT.

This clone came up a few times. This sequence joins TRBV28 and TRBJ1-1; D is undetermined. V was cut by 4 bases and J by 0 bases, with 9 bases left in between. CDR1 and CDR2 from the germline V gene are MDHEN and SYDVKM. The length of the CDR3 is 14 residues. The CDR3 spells CASSYQNMNTEAFF. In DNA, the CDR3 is TGTGCCAGCAGTTACCAGAACATGAACACTGAAGCTTTCTTT.

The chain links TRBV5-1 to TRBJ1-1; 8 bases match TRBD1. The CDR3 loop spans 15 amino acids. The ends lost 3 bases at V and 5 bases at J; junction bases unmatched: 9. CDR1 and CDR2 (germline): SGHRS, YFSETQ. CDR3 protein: CASSSQQGARTEAFF. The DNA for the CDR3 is TGCGCCAGCAGCTCCCAGCAGGGGGCGAGGACTGAAGCTTTCTTT.

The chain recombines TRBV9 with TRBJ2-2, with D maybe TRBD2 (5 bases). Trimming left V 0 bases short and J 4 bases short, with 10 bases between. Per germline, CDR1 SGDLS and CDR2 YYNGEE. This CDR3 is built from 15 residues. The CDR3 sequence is CASSVGGSGTGELFF. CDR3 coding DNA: TGTGCCAGCAGCGTAGGAGGGAGCGGCACCGGGGAGCTGTTTTTT.

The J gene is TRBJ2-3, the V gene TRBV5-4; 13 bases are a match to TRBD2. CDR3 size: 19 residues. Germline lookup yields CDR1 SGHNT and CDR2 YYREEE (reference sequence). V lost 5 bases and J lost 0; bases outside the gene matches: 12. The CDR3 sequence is CASSGGTSGMEGSTDTQYF. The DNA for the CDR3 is TGTGCCAGCAGTGGGGGGACTAGCGGGATGGAGGGGAGCACAGATACGCAGTATTTT.

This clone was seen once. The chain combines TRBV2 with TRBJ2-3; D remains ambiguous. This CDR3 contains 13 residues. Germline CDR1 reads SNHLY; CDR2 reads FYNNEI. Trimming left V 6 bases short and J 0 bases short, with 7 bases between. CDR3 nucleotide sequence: TGTGCCAGCAGGATCGAGAGCACAGATACGCAGTATTTT. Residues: CASRIESTDTQYF.

In DNA form, the CDR3 reads TGTGCCAGCAGCTCAGGGTGGCGGAACTATGGCTACACCTTC. It is translated as CASSSGWRNYGYTF. The V and J genes are TRBV7-9 and TRBJ1-2; perhaps TRBD1 as D (5 bases). Germline CDR1 is SEHNR and CDR2 is FQNEAQ (reference sequence). This CDR3 has 14 residues. Trimming removed 4 bases from V and 2 bases from J, with 11 bases in between.

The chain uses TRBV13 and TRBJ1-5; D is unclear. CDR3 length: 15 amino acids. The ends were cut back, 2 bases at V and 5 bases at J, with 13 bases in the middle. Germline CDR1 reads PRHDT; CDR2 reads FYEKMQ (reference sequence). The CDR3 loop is CASSLRRLEDQPQHF. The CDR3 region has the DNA TGTGCCAGCAGCTTACGCCGGCTGGAGGATCAGCCCCAGCATTTT.

The CDR3 DNA reads as TGCGCCAGCAGCTTGGTGACAGGGGACGCGAGAGAGACCCAGTACTTC. This encodes CASSLVTGDARETQYF. The chain links TRBV5-1 to TRBJ2-5; TRBD1 matches 8 bases. Germline V gene sequence: CDR1 SGHRS, CDR2 YFSETQ. The V gene end was trimmed by 0 bases and the J gene end by 4 bases; junction bases not matched to a gene: 8. CDR3 size: 16 residues.

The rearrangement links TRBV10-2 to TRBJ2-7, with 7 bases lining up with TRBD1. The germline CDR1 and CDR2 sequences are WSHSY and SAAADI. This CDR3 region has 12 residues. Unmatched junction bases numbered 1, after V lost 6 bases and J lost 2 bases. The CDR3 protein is CASRTGPYEQYF. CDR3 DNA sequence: TGCGCCAGCAGGACAGGGCCCTACGAGCAGTACTTC.

CDR3 sequence: CATSPRSRGPISGYTF. CDR3 sequence (DNA): TGTGCCACCAGCCCACGTTCCCGGGGGCCGATCAGCGGCTACACCTTC. The chain employs TRBV15 and TRBJ1-2; D is perhaps TRBD1 (6 bases). Germline-derived CDR1 and CDR2 are LNHNV and YYDKDF (reference sequence). V was shortened by 5 bases and J by 8 bases, with 24 bases between the two germline ends. The CDR3 length is 16 residues.

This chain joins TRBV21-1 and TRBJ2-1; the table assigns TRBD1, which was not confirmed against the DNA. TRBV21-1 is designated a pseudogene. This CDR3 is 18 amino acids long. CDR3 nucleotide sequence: TGTGCCAGCAGGGTGGGTGAGCAGGGTCCAACCAAACCAAATGAGCAGTTCTTC. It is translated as CASRVGEQGPTKPNEQFF.